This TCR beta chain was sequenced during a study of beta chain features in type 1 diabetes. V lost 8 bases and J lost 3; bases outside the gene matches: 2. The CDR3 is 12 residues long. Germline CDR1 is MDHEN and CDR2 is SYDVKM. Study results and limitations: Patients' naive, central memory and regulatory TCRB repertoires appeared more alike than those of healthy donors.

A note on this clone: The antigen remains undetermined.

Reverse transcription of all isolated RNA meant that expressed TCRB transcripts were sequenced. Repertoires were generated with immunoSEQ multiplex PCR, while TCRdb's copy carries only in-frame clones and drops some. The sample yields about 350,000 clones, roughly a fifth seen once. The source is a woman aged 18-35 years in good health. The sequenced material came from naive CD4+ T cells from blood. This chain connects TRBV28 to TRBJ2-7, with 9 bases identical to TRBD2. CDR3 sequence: CASASGIYEQYF. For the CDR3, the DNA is TGTGCCAGCGCTAGCGGGATCTACGAGCAGTACTTC. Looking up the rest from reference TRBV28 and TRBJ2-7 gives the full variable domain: DVKVTQSSRYLVKRTGEKVFLECVQDMDHENMFWYRQDPGLGLRLIYFSYDVKMKEKGDIPEGYSVSREKKERFSLILESASTNQTSMYLCASASGIYEQYFGPGTRLTVT.